This T cell receptor beta chain was retrieved from a study of blood T cell repertoires in COVID-19. About the study: The samples span acute and convalescent COVID-19 from the United States, Italy and Spain.

Produced via immunoSEQ multiplex PCR; TCRdb's table is partial and in-frame only. This sample has 330,000 or so clones, with about nine tenths found just once. Participants were aged about 18 to 100 years from roughly 25 US areas. The CDR3 is made up of 14 amino acids. The germline V gene encodes CDR1 SGHTA and CDR2 FQGTGA. V lost 5 bases and J 1 base, leaving 11 bases between the germline ends. The sequencing input was PBMCs or T cells enriched from blood (not recorded which). The TCR originated in a woman aged 25-40 years who had been exposed to COVID-19. This rearrangement joins TRBV7-3 to TRBJ1-1; D is perhaps TRBD1 (6 bases). In DNA form, the CDR3 reads TGTGCCAGCAGCCCAGGACAGTCGAACACTGAAGCTTTCTTT. The encoded protein is CASSPGQSNTEAFF.